The source of this TCR beta chain is a study of beta chain features in type 1 diabetes. General study findings and limits: Insertions were fewer and deletions more numerous at VDJ junctions in type 1 diabetes patients.

Isolated RNA was reverse transcribed in full, so expressed TCRB transcripts were sequenced. Assay used: immunoSEQ multiplex PCR; TCRdb lists only in-frame clones, some missing. The table shows roughly 250,000 clones, with 9.6% occurring only once. This clone has at least ten counts. Antigen specificity is unknown. Germline lookup yields CDR1 SEHNR and CDR2 FQNEAQ (reference sequence). With 5 bases removed from V and 2 bases from J, the gap between germline ends came to 4 bases. CDR3 length: 12 amino acids. Each donor gave one heparinised blood draw averaging around 120 mL. Sorting of CD4+ naive, central memory, regulatory and stem cell-like memory cells was performed via CD45RO/CCR7/CD25/CD127/CD95/CD27.

Sample: naive CD4+ T cells from blood. This sequence was found in a woman younger than 35 in good health. The rearrangement joins TRBV7-9 to TRBJ2-1; D gene ambiguous. The CDR3 DNA sequence: TGTGCCAGCAGCCCAACCTACAATGAGCAGTTCTTC. Translation: CASSPTYNEQFF.